Presented here are 2 T cell receptor beta chains from one specimen sequenced in a study of blood T cell repertoires in COVID-19. Only in-frame clones appear in the TCRdb table, and some are missing; sequencing was by immunoSEQ multiplex PCR. Among roughly 70,000 clones listed, more than 75% were seen once. Material for sequencing was peripheral blood. These receptors all stem from a human donor in a cohort sampled during active COVID-19.

This clone was seen only once. CDR3 sequence: CASSYGQGPGYGYTF. CDR3 coding DNA: TGTGCCAGCAGTTATGGACAGGGGCCTGGCTATGGCTACACCTTC. This chain joins TRBV6-6 and TRBJ1-2, with 9 bases aligning to TRBD1. The CDR3 contains 15 residues. J lost 4 bases, V lost 3 bases, and 6 bases had no gene match. Germline values: CDR1 MNHNY, CDR2 SVGAGI (reference sequence).

The gene calls are TRBV19 and TRBJ2-7; TRBD1 matches 9 bases. The length of the CDR3 is 15 residues. CDR1 and CDR2 (germline): LNHDA, SQIVND (reference sequence). V was pared by 5 bases and J by 5 bases, with 10 bases of the junction left unmatched. In DNA, the CDR3 is TGTGCCAGTAGTCCCTCACAGGGGGCGGTCGACGAGCAGTACTTC. Protein sequence: CASSPSQGAVDEQYF.